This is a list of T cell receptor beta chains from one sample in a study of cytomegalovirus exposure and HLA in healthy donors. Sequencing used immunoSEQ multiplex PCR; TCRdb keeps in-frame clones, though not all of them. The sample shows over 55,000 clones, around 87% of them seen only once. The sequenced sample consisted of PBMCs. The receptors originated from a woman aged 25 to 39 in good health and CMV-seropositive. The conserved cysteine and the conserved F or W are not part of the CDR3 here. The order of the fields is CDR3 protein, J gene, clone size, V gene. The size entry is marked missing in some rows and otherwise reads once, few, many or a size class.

ASSLADREKLF TRBJ1-4 NA TRBV7-9
ASSLSIPTNEKLF TRBJ1-4 NA TRBV7-9
ASSLSASGNYEQY TRBJ2-7 once TRBV27
ASSQLPGQGAGDQPQH TRBJ1-5 once TRBV4-1
ASSIGGTGYNEQF TRBJ2-1 NA TRBV19
ASSFAGLAGVNEQF TRBJ2-1 NA TRBV27
ASSLQGWGQPQH TRBJ1-5 NA TRBV6-5
ASSSLGGNRETQY TRBJ2-5 NA TRBV5-6
ASSQGGLADTKETQY TRBJ2-5 NA TRBV14
ASSLQGAGVTEAF TRBJ1-1 NA TRBV7-2
ARSGAFRAHEQF TRBJ2-1 once TRBV6-6
ASNSGTSKTQY TRBJ2-5 NA TRBV28
ASSLGVSSAQSGEQF TRBJ2-1 NA TRBV7-9
ASSATGWNEKLF TRBJ1-4 once TRBV9
ASRLLGAEQF TRBJ2-1 NA TRBV5-1
ASSPRGTTTYEQY TRBJ2-7 NA TRBV18
ASSQLYGRAYEQY TRBJ2-7 NA TRBV5-1
ASSFIEGERIIDTDTQY TRBJ2-3 NA TRBV7-9
ATSRGQGATYNEQF TRBJ2-1 NA TRBV15
ARYRDRSYEQY TRBJ2-7 NA TRBV6-8
ASRPAGGLGNNEQF TRBJ2-1 few TRBV5-1
ASSARGGLNEQF TRBJ2-1 NA TRBV14
ASSLDAGASDTQY TRBJ2-3 once TRBV27
ASSSSGTSGNREQY TRBJ2-7 NA TRBV5-4
ASGSQAGGRSYNEQF TRBJ2-1 NA TRBV12-5